One and the same sample provided the 10 T cell receptor beta chains below, sequenced in a study of T-cell memory formation after mild COVID-19. TCRdb called the 5' RACE reads again in MiXCR, with one record for every CDR3 protein. Of roughly 170,000 distinct CDR3 sequences in the sample, about a fifth are singletons; the top ten hold roughly 4.3%. Sample: PBMCs or a T cell subset sorted from them (not recorded which). The source is a young man who had mild COVID-19 (a few samples of this study predate the infection). Cell type and time point are not known.

In this sample, this clonotype turned up a few times. This chain joins TRBV5-1 and TRBJ1-5; D is undetermined. The V and J ends lost 4 bases and 2 bases respectively, with 13 bases between them. The CDR3 is made up of 15 amino acids. Germline V lookup: CDR1 SGHRS, CDR2 YFSETQ. DNA for the CDR3: TGCGCCAGCAGCCCGGGAGGCTCTGGCAATCAGCCCCAGCATTTT. It codes for CASSPGGSGNQPQHF.

Ten or more counts support this clonotype. V is TRBV7-2 and J is TRBJ2-1; the match to TRBD1 covers 9 bases. Trimming removed 6 bases from V and 10 bases from J; junction bases left unmatched: 13. CDR3 length: 15 residues. CDR1 and CDR2 from the germline V gene are SGHTA and FQGNSA. The CDR3 protein is CASRGTGKGLGEQFF. DNA of the CDR3: TGTGCCAGCAGGGGGACAGGGAAAGGTTTGGGCGAGCAGTTCTTC. The full variable domain, its missing parts supplied by reference TRBV7-2 and TRBJ2-1, is GAGVSQSPSNKVTEKGKDVELRCDPISGHTALYWYRQSLGQGLEFLIYFQGNSAPDKSGLPSDRFSAERTGGSVSTLTIQRTQQEDSAVYLCASRGTGKGLGEQFFGPGTRLTVL.

This clonotype showed up many times. The chain has TRBV20-1 and TRBJ2-5; D is uncertain. Germline V gives CDR1 DFQATT, CDR2 SNEGSKA (reference sequence). The CDR3 loop spans 12 amino acids. Between the trimmed V and J ends, which lost 4 bases and 1 base, there was a span of 7 bases. The CDR3 DNA is TGCAGTGCTACACAATCCCAAGAGACCCAGTACTTC. This encodes CSATQSQETQYF.

The sample holds many counts of this clonotype. This chain uses TRBV20-1 with TRBJ2-3; D perhaps matches TRBD1 (7 bases). There are 15 residues in the CDR3. CDR1 and CDR2 from the germline V gene are DFQATT and SNEGSKA (reference sequence). The V and J ends lost 0 bases and 4 bases respectively, with 14 bases between them. The CDR3 DNA sequence: TGCAGTGCTAGAGATGGGCCCAGGGGGGCAGATACGCAGTATTTT. As protein: CSARDGPRGADTQYF.

A few counts support this clonotype. The chain couples TRBV6-5 to TRBJ2-7; D might be TRBD2 (6 bases). The ends were cut back, 3 bases at V and 3 bases at J, with 18 bases in the middle. CDR1 and CDR2 (germline): MNHEY, SVGAGI. This CDR3 has 16 residues. The CDR3 protein is CASSYPGTGAVYEQYF. Written as DNA, the CDR3 is TGTGCCAGCAGTTATCCTGGGACTGGTGCAGTCTACGAGCAGTACTTC.

The chain carries TRBV20-1 and TRBJ1-6; unclear D gene. Germline CDR1 DFQATT, CDR2 SNEGSKA (reference sequence). The CDR3 covers 13 residues. Trimming removed 5 bases from V and 9 bases from J, with 14 bases in between. The CDR3 protein is CSASSGPSSPLHF. The CDR3 DNA follows: TGCAGTGCTTCCTCCGGGCCTAGTTCACCCCTCCACTTT.

This clonotype showed up just a few times. The V and J genes are TRBV27 and TRBJ2-5; D may correspond to TRBD1 or TRBD2 (5 bases each). Germline loops: CDR1 MNHEY, CDR2 SMNVEV (reference sequence). The CDR3 consists of 15 residues. Trimming stripped 8 bases from V and 2 bases from J, with 18 bases between. CDR3 sequence (DNA): TGTGCCAGCGGCCGGGACGCGATTTCTCAAGAGACCCAGTACTTC. Amino acids: CASGRDAISQETQYF.

This clonotype has only a few counts. The chain joins TRBV5-1 to TRBJ2-2; 8 nucleotides line up with TRBD1. Looked up from germline, CDR1 is SGHRS and CDR2 is YFSETQ. This CDR3 is built from 15 residues. Trimming cost V 4 bases and J 4 bases; bases outside gene matches: 6. CDR3: CASSRDRPSTGELFF. In DNA form, the CDR3 reads TGCGCCAGCAGCCGGGACAGGCCAAGCACCGGGGAGCTGTTTTTT.

This clonotype showed up many times. The chain employs TRBV7-2 and TRBJ2-3; tentatively, D is TRBD2 (5 bases). The germline V and J ends were trimmed by 5 bases and 2 bases, with 8 bases remaining between them. Per germline, CDR1 SGHTA and CDR2 FQGNSA. The CDR3 totals 13 residues. The CDR3: CASSAGYTDTQYF. As DNA, the CDR3 is TGTGCCAGCAGCGCGGGCTACACAGATACGCAGTATTTT.

This clonotype was recorded a few times. This sequence joins TRBV7-2 and TRBJ1-2; D call uncertain. CDR1 is SGHTA and CDR2 is FQGNSA in the germline V gene. Trimming removed 0 bases from V and 3 bases from J, with 8 bases in between. CDR3 length equals 14 residues. The CDR3 DNA reads TGTGCCAGCAGCTTAGCGAGCAGCGACTATGGCTACACCTTC. Protein product: CASSLASSDYGYTF.